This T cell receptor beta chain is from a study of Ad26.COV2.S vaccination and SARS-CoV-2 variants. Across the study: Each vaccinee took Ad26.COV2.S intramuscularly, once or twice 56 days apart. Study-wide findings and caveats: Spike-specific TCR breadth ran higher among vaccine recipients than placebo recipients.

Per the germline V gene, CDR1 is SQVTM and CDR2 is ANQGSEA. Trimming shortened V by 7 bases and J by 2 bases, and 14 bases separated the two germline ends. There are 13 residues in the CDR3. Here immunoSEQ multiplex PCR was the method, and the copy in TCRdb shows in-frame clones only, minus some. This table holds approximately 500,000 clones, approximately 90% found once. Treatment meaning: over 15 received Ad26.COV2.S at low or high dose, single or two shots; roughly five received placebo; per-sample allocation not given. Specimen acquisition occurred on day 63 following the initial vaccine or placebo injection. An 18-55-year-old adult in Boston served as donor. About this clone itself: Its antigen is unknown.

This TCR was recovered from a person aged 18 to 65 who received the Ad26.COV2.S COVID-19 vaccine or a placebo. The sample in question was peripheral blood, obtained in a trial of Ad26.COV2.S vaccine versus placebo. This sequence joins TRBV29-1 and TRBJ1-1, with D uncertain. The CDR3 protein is CSGIDTPNTEAFF. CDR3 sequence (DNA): TGCAGCGGTATCGACACTCCAAACACTGAAGCTTTCTTT.